One sample yielded the 27 T cell receptor beta chains listed below, sequenced in a study of blood T cells in healthy people across ages (dated by TCRdb to between 2014 and 2017). The library came from 5' RACE. For sequencing, an Illumina HiSeq 2500 was employed. The second PCR ran for about 6 to 11 cycles and used a J-beta primer mix along with a sample-barcoded 5' primer. The public reads were run again by TCRdb, first through fastp at Q25 and then through MiXCR, and only productive beta chains were kept. Duplicate CDR3 protein sequences are folded into a single record with the most common DNA and genes. The sample table contains about 1.8 million distinct CDR3 sequences; only one count was recorded for approximately 50% of them. The leading ten clones occupy less than 2.5% of the sample. Material for sequencing was blood. Receptors originate from a woman aged 40 to 50 in good health.

V and J are TRBV6-6 and TRBJ1-2; 7 nucleotides align to TRBD1. The germline CDR1 and CDR2 sequences are MNHNY and SVGAGI (reference sequence). The CDR3 sequence is 14 residues long. V gave up 0 bases and J gave up 6 bases; unmatched junction bases: 4. For the CDR3, the DNA is TGTGCCAGCAGTTACTCAGGGGGCGATAATGGCTACACCTTC. It codes for CASSYSGGDNGYTF.

Only a few counts were recorded for this clonotype. V and J are TRBV6-2 or TRBV6-3 and TRBJ2-7; possible D gene TRBD1, 6 bases. V was trimmed by 6 bases and J by 0 bases, leaving 18 bases between them. Per germline, CDR1 MNHEY and CDR2 SVGEGT. This CDR3 is 16 amino acids long. CDR3 sequence (DNA): TGTGCCAGCAGACCCACCGGGACACGGATCTCCTACGAGCAGTACTTC. It codes for CASRPTGTRISYEQYF.

The chain has TRBV7-9 and TRBJ1-2; possible D gene TRBD1, 5 bases. V lost 1 base and J lost 1, with 10 bases in between. The CDR3 covers 15 residues. The V gene's germline CDR1 is SEHNR and CDR2 FQNEAQ (reference sequence). Here the CDR3 DNA reads TGTGCCAGCAGCTTAGGGGGCCATCATAACTATGGCTACACCTTC. Translated, it gives CASSLGGHHNYGYTF.

This clonotype was seen a handful of times. With a much larger clone just one base away, this may be a read error. The chain has TRBV6-2 or TRBV6-3 and TRBJ2-7; 7 bases fit TRBD2. Germline CDR1 is MNHEY and CDR2 is SVGEGT. V dropped 0 bases and J dropped 7; count of bases not matched to a gene: 15. The CDR3 sequence is 17 residues long. CDR3 bases: TGTGCCAGCAGTTACTCCCCCGCCAGCGGGGTTTACAATGAGCAGTACTTC. Translation: CASSYSPASGVYNEQYF.

The J gene is TRBJ2-1, the V gene TRBV20-1; 8 bases are shared with TRBD2. Germline lookup yields CDR1 DFQATT and CDR2 SNEGSKA (reference sequence). Trimming took 6 bases from V and 1 from J; bases not matched to a gene: 11. The CDR3 covers 16 residues. The CDR3 here is CSAYRGSSGSYNEQFF. The CDR3 DNA reads TGCAGTGCGTATCGAGGCTCTAGCGGGTCCTACAATGAGCAGTTCTTC.

This clonotype has more than one count but fewer than ten. The chain carries TRBV28 and TRBJ2-5; 8 nucleotides match TRBD2. With V trimmed by 3 bases and J by 2 bases, 5 bases remained unmatched. Germline loops: CDR1 MDHEN, CDR2 SYDVKM. The CDR3 is made up of 15 amino acids. The CDR3 DNA reads TGTGCCAGCAGTTTTAGCGGGGCACTACAAGAGACCCAGTACTTC. As protein: CASSFSGALQETQYF.

In DNA, the CDR3 is TGCAGTGCTTTAGGACAGGATAGGGCACAAGATACGCAGTATTTT. This translates into CSALGQDRAQDTQYF. The chain joins TRBV20-1 to TRBJ2-3; 7 bases map to TRBD1. From germline, CDR1 is DFQATT and CDR2 SNEGSKA (reference sequence). Unmatched junction bases numbered 13, after V lost 5 bases and J lost 5 bases. The CDR3 has 15 amino acids.

The J gene is TRBJ2-3, the V gene TRBV4-1, with TRBD2 identical over 10 bases. The CDR3 sequence is 17 residues long. Germline V gene sequence: CDR1 MGHRA, CDR2 YSYEKL. The V and J ends lost 2 bases and 2 bases, in that order; junction bases with no gene match: 7. This chain's CDR3 is CASSQRILAGTTDTQYF. DNA of the CDR3: TGCGCCAGCAGCCAAAGAATACTAGCGGGGACCACAGATACGCAGTATTTT.

The chain joins TRBV7-2 to TRBJ2-7; TRBD1 matches at 7 bases. The CDR3 contains 15 residues. Trimming at V came to 3 bases and at J to 0 bases, leaving 5 bases not matched to a gene. CDR1 SGHTA and CDR2 FQGNSA come from the germline V gene. CDR3 coding DNA: TGTGCCAGCAGCTTGGGTTACAGGGGCTCCTACGAGCAGTACTTC. Translated, it gives CASSLGYRGSYEQYF.

This chain joins TRBV7-9 and TRBJ2-1; D is perhaps TRBD1 (5 bases). The V end was cut by 5 bases, the J end by 2 bases, with 16 bases between. Germline values: CDR1 SEHNR, CDR2 FQNEAQ (reference sequence). The CDR3 covers 16 residues. CDR3 sequence: CASSPTRQKTYNEQFF. The CDR3 DNA follows: TGTGCCAGCAGCCCAACACGACAGAAAACCTACAATGAGCAGTTCTTC. The full variable domain, with the rest looked up from reference TRBV7-9 and TRBJ2-1, is DTGVSQNPRHKITKRGQNVTFRCDPISEHNRLYWYRQTLGQGPEFLTYFQNEAQLEKSRLLSDRFSAERPKGSFSTLEIQRTEQGDSAMYLCASSPTRQKTYNEQFFGPGTRLTVL.

This clonotype was detected only a few times. The V and J genes are TRBV6-6 and TRBJ1-2; D ambiguous. Germline-derived CDR1 and CDR2 are MNHNY and SVGAGI (reference sequence). Trimming stripped 2 bases from V and 0 bases from J, with 10 bases between. The length of the CDR3 is 15 residues. Here the CDR3 reads CASSYGVRTNYGYTF. DNA for the CDR3: TGTGCCAGCAGTTACGGGGTCAGGACTAACTATGGCTACACCTTC.

The rearrangement uses TRBV27 and TRBJ1-1, with D possibly matching TRBD1 (6 bases). CDR3 length equals 14 residues. Germline-derived CDR1 and CDR2 are MNHEY and SMNVEV (reference sequence). V lost 3 bases to trimming and J lost 2 bases, with 10 bases between them. The CDR3 reads CASSLGTRNTEAFF. The CDR3 DNA reads TGTGCCAGCAGTTTGGGGACAAGAAACACTGAAGCTTTCTTT.

The rearrangement links TRBV5-1 to TRBJ1-2; D unclear. This CDR3 has 14 residues. From germline, CDR1 is SGHRS and CDR2 YFSETQ. V lost 4 bases to trimming and J lost 5 bases, with 15 bases between them. CDR3 bases: TGCGCCAGCAGCCAACGGGGAGTCCGGTATGGCTACACCTTC. It specifies CASSQRGVRYGYTF. The full variable domain, completed using reference TRBV5-1 and TRBJ1-2, is KAGVTQTPRYLIKTRGQQVTLSCSPISGHRSVSWYQQTPGQGLQFLFEYFSETQRNKGNFPGRFSGRQFSNSRSEMNVSTLELGDSALYLCASSQRGVRYGYTFGSGTRLTVV.

The rearrangement links TRBV20-1 to TRBJ2-1, with 7 bases that match TRBD1. Germline V gives CDR1 DFQATT, CDR2 SNEGSKA (reference sequence). V lost 4 bases, J lost 5 bases, and 8 bases stayed unmatched. This CDR3 contains 14 residues. CDR3 nucleotides: TGCAGTGCTATTGACAGGGAGTCCCACAATGAGCAGTTCTTC. It encodes CSAIDRESHNEQFF.

This chain's CDR3 is CSARRTAFRANYGYTF. CDR3 nucleotides: TGCAGTGCTAGACGGACAGCTTTCCGGGCTAACTATGGCTACACCTTC. The chain combines TRBV20-1 with TRBJ1-2; D might be TRBD1 (6 bases). CDR1 is DFQATT, CDR2 SNEGSKA, per germline (reference sequence). CDR3 length: 16 residues. Trimming shortened V by 2 bases and J by 0 bases, and 16 bases separated the two germline ends.

The chain joins TRBV10-1 to TRBJ1-1; D may be TRBD1 (5 bases). V shed 7 bases and J shed 1 base, with 13 bases lying between them. Germline assignment: CDR1 WNHNN and CDR2 SYGVQD (reference sequence). The CDR3 spans 14 residues. DNA for the CDR3: TGCGCCAGCAAGGAGAGCGGGGGGAACACTGAAGCTTTCTTT. Its protein is CASKESGGNTEAFF.

This chain links TRBV5-1 with TRBJ2-7; 10 bases are shared with TRBD2. The end of the DNA is better explained by TRBJ2-5, so the J call may be wrong. The CDR3 extends over 15 amino acids. The germline CDR1 and CDR2 sequences are SGHRS and YFSETQ. CDR3 bases: TGCGCCAGCAGAATCTCCCTGACTAGCGGGGAGACCCAGTACTTC. Translating gives CASRISLTSGETQYF.

DNA of the CDR3: TGTGCCAGCAGTGCCCCTCCCGGTCAAGCGGGGCCTCTAAGGGAGACCCAGTACTTC. Translation: CASSAPPGQAGPLRETQYF. The V call is TRBV2, the J call TRBJ2-5; 7 nucleotides line up with TRBD2. CDR3 length: 19 amino acids. J gave up 5 bases and V 4 bases, and 22 bases lay outside the gene matches. Germline loops: CDR1 SNHLY, CDR2 FYNNEI.

This clonotype was seen a few times. The V gene is TRBV20-1, the J gene TRBJ2-5, with D hard to call. The J call is uncertain, as TRBJ2-7 better fits the DNA end. The CDR3 covers 16 residues. Germline-derived CDR1 and CDR2 are DFQATT and SNEGSKA (reference sequence). In DNA form, the CDR3 reads TGCAGTGCTAGAGATCTGTGGGGAAAGGGCCCCTACGAGCAGTACTTC. This gives the protein CSARDLWGKGPYEQYF.

The chain uses TRBV27 and TRBJ1-2; 8 positions match TRBD1. Germline CDR1 is MNHEY and CDR2 is SMNVEV (reference sequence). The J segment lost 8 bases and the V segment lost 8 bases, leaving 13 bases of the junction unmatched. This CDR3 is built from 14 residues. Written as DNA, the CDR3 is TGTGCCAGCGACGCCCGACAGGGGAATGGCGGCTACACCTTC. Translated: CASDARQGNGGYTF.

This chain uses TRBV6-1 with TRBJ2-7; TRBD1 is a possible D gene (6 bases). This CDR3 region has 14 residues. With 6 bases removed from V and 5 bases from J, the gap between germline ends came to 17 bases. The germline V gene encodes CDR1 MNHNS and CDR2 SASEGT. The CDR3 bases are TGTGCCAGCAGCTGGGACACGGGTATGAACGAGCAGTACTTC. Encoded protein: CASSWDTGMNEQYF.

This clonotype has only a few counts. The chain couples TRBV7-9 to TRBJ2-4; D possibly uses TRBD1 or TRBD2 (5 bases each). Trimming removed 5 bases at V and 4 bases at J, with 15 bases between. The germline gives CDR1 SEHNR, CDR2 FQNEAQ (reference sequence). The CDR3 spans 15 residues. The CDR3 sequence: CASSPRDGLKNIQYF. The DNA for the CDR3 is TGTGCCAGCAGCCCCCGGGACGGATTAAAAAACATTCAGTACTTC.

This clonotype was observed a handful of times. The J gene is TRBJ2-1, the V gene TRBV13; D possibly corresponds to TRBD1 (6 bases). From germline, CDR1 is PRHDT and CDR2 FYEKMQ (reference sequence). The CDR3 has 15 residues. Trimming took off 5 bases at V and 5 bases at J, with 16 bases between the two ends. The CDR3 bases are TGTGCCAGCAGCCCCCGGCGGACAGCTGACAATGAGCAGTTCTTC. Amino acids: CASSPRRTADNEQFF.

This CDR3 is CASSLEGGGAADTQYF. The CDR3 DNA sequence: TGTGCCAGCAGCTTAGAGGGAGGGGGGGCCGCAGATACGCAGTATTTT. This chain connects TRBV7-6 to TRBJ2-3; maybe TRBD2 (7 bases). The CDR3 consists of 16 residues. Trimming removed 1 base from V and 4 bases from J, with 15 bases in between. Germline CDR1 and CDR2: SGHVS and FNYEAQ.

V gene TRBV5-1 combines with J gene TRBJ2-1; D not certain. The V and J ends lost 3 bases and 0 bases respectively, with 10 bases between them. Per germline, CDR1 SGHRS and CDR2 YFSETQ. The length of the CDR3 is 15 residues. The CDR3 loop is CASSSPSDSYNEQFF. The CDR3 region has the DNA TGCGCCAGCAGCTCGCCAAGTGACTCCTACAATGAGCAGTTCTTC.

In this sample, this clonotype turned up a few times. The rearrangement uses TRBV7-6 and TRBJ2-5, with D possibly being TRBD1 or TRBD2 (5 bases each). Trimming took off 0 bases at V and 1 base at J, with 12 bases between the two ends. Germline lookup yields CDR1 SGHVS and CDR2 FNYEAQ. The CDR3 runs 16 residues. Here the CDR3 DNA reads TGTGCCAGCAGCTTAGCTTCCCGGGACCTCCAAGAGACCCAGTACTTC. It translates to CASSLASRDLQETQYF.

This clonotype was seen many times. A much bigger clone sits one base away, suggesting this may be a read error. The V call is TRBV29-1, the J call TRBJ2-5; 7 nucleotides match TRBD1. This CDR3 is built from 12 residues. V was pared by 1 base and J by 11 bases, with 7 bases of the junction left unmatched. Germline lookup yields CDR1 SQVTM and CDR2 ANQGSEA. Here the CDR3 DNA reads TGCAGCGTTGAAGTGACAGGGAATGAGCAGTACTTC. As protein: CSVEVTGNEQYF.